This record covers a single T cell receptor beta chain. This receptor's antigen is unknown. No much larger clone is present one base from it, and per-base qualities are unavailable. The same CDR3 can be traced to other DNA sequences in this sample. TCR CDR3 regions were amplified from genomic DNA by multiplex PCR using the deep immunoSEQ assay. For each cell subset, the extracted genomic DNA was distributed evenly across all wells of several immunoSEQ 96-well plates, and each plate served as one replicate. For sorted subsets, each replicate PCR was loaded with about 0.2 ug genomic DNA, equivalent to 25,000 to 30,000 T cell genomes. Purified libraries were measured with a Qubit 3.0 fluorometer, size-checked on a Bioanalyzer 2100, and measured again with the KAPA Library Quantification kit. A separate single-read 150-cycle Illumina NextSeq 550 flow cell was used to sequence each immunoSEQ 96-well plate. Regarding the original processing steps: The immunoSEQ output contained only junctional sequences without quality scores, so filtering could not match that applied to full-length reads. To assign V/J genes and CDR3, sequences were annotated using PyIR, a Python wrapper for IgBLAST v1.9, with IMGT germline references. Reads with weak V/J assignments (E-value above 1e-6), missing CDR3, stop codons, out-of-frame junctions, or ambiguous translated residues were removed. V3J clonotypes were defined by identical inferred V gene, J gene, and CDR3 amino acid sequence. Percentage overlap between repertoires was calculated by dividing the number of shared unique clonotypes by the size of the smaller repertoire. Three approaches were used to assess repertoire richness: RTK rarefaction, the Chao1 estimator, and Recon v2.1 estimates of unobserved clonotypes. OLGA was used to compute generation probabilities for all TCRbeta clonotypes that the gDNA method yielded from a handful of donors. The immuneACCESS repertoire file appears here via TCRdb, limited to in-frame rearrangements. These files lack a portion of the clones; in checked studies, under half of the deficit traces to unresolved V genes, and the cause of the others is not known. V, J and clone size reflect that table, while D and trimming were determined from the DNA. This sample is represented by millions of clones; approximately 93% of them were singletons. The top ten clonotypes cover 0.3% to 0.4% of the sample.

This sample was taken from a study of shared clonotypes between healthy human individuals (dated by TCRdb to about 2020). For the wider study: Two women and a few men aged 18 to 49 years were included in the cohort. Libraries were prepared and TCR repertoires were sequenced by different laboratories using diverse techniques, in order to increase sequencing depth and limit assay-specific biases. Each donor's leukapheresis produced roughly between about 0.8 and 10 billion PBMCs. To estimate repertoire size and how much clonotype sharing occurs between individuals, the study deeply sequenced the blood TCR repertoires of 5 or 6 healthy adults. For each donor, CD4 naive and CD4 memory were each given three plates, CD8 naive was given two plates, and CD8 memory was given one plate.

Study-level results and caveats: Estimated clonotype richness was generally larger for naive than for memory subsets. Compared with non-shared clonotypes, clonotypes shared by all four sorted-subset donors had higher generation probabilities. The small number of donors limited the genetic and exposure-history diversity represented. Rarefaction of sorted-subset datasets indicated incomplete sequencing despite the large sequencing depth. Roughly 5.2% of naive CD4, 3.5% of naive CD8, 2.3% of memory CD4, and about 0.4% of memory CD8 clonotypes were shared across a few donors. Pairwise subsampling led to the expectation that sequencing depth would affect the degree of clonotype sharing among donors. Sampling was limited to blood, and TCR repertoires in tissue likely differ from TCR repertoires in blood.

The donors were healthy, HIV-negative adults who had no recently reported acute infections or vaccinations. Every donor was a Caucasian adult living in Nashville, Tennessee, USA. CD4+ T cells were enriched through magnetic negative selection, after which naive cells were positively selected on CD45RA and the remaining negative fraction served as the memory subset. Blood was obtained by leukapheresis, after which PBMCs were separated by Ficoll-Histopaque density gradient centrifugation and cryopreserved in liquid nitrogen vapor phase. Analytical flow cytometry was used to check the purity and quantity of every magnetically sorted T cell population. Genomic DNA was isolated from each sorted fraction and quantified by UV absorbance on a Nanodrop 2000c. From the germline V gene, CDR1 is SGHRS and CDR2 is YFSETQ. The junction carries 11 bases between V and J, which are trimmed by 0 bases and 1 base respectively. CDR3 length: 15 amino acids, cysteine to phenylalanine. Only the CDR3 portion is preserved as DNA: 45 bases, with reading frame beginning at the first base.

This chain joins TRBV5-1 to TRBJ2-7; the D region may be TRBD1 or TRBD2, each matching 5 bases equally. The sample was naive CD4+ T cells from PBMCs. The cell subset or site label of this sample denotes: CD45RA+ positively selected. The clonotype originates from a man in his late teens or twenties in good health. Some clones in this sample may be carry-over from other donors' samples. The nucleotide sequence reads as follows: TGCGCCAGCAGCTTGGGTGGGACCGCATCCTACGAGCAGTACTTC. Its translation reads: CASSLGGTASYEQYF.